The 9 T cell receptor beta chains given below trace back to one sample, sequenced in a study of T cell responses to AZD1222 COVID-19 vaccine. TCRdb's copy holds only in-frame clones and misses some; the assay was immunoSEQ multiplex PCR. The sample lists roughly 170,000 clones, approximately 94% occurring once. Sequences were derived from peripheral blood, sampled 28 days after the second AZD1222 dose. These receptors were collected from an adult who received the AZD1222 COVID-19 vaccine.

The chain uses TRBV15 and TRBJ2-3; 7 nucleotides match TRBD2. The V gene's germline CDR1 is LNHNV and CDR2 YYDKDF (reference sequence). This CDR3 has 15 residues. V was pared by 5 bases and J by 4 bases, with 9 bases of the junction left unmatched. The CDR3, as DNA: TGTGCCACCAGCCGAGCGGCGGGAGCCCCAGATACGCAGTATTTT. Translating it yields CATSRAAGAPDTQYF. The variable domain in full, completed from reference TRBV15 and TRBJ2-3, reads DAMVIQNPRYQVTQFGKPVTLSCSQTLNHNVMYWYQQKSSQAPKLLFHYYDKDFNNEADTPDNFQSRRPNTSFCFLDIRSPGLGDTAMYLCATSRAAGAPDTQYFGPGTRLTVL.

Only one count was recorded for this clone. The chain combines TRBV14 with TRBJ1-2, with D possibly TRBD1 on 5 matching bases. The CDR3 consists of 12 residues. Trimming took 2 bases from V and 8 from J, leaving 9 bases between them. Looked up from germline, CDR1 is SGHDN and CDR2 is FVKESK. CDR3 protein: CASSQQGRGYTF. The CDR3 nucleotides are TGTGCCAGCAGCCAACAGGGACGAGGCTACACCTTC.

V usage is TRBV5-1 and J usage is TRBJ2-3, with TRBD2 matching over 14 bases. The V gene's germline CDR1 is SGHRS and CDR2 YFSETQ. J was trimmed by 0 bases and V by 3 bases; bases with no gene match: 12. The CDR3 contains 20 residues. The CDR3, as DNA: TGCGCCAGCAGCTCTGGACTAGCGGGAGGAATCAGAACTAGCACAGATACGCAGTATTTT. It yields the protein CASSSGLAGGIRTSTDTQYF.

This clone was picked up one time. The chain has TRBV18 and TRBJ2-7; 8 bases fit TRBD1. The V gene end was trimmed by 4 bases and the J gene end by 4 bases; junction bases not matched to a gene: 3. The CDR3 consists of 13 residues. Germline lookup yields CDR1 KGHSH and CDR2 LQKENI. CDR3 protein: CASSLGQGYEQYF. The CDR3 nucleotides are TGTGCCAGCTCACTAGGACAGGGTTACGAGCAGTACTTC.

V is TRBV28 and J is TRBJ1-5; no firm D call. The CDR3 totals 15 residues. V lost 4 bases and J 0 bases, leaving 10 bases between the germline ends. Germline-derived CDR1 and CDR2 are MDHEN and SYDVKM. The CDR3: CASSSGPYSNQPQHF. CDR3 nucleotides: TGTGCCAGCAGTTCAGGACCTTATAGCAATCAGCCCCAGCATTTT.

The CDR3 DNA reads as TGTGCCAGTAGTCTAGGTAACACTGAAGCTTTCTTT. Its translation is CASSLGNTEAFF. The chain joins TRBV19 to TRBJ1-1; D is undetermined. V lost 5 bases, J lost 2 bases, and 6 bases lay in between. This CDR3 comprises 12 residues. Germline V gene data show CDR1 as LNHDA and CDR2 as SQIVND (reference sequence). The entire variable domain, with the rest obtained from reference TRBV19 and TRBJ1-1, is as follows: DGGITQSPKYLFRKEGQNVTLSCEQNLNHDAMYWYRQDPGQGLRLIYYSQIVNDFQKGDIAEGYSVSREKKESFPLTVTSAQKNPTAFYLCASSLGNTEAFFGQGTRLTVV.

This clone was found a few times. This sequence joins TRBV4-1 and TRBJ2-2; 8 bases agree with TRBD2. CDR1 and CDR2 from the germline V gene are MGHRA and YSYEKL. V shed 1 base and J 3 bases; nucleotides not matched to a gene: 16. The CDR3 contains 20 residues. The CDR3 DNA reads as TGCGCCAGCAGCCAAGTTTCGGCCAGTACGGGACTAGTTTACACCGGGGAGCTGTTTTTT. Protein product: CASSQVSASTGLVYTGELFF.

The chain carries TRBV6-4 and TRBJ2-2; D is unclear. Trimming took 2 bases from V and 4 from J, leaving 14 bases between them. The CDR3 consists of 16 residues. Germline CDR1 is MRHNA and CDR2 is SNTAGT. The chain's CDR3 is CASSDSARPSTGELFF. CDR3 bases: TGTGCCAGCAGTGACAGTGCTAGACCGAGCACCGGGGAGCTGTTTTTT.

This clone has more than one count but fewer than ten. V gene TRBV11-2 combines with J gene TRBJ1-2; D is undetermined. This CDR3 has 13 amino acids. V was trimmed by 3 bases and J by 0 bases, leaving 5 bases between them. From germline, CDR1 is SGHAT and CDR2 FQNNGV. Here the CDR3 reads CASSLDTNYGYTF. In DNA form, the CDR3 reads TGTGCCAGCAGCTTGGATACTAACTATGGCTACACCTTC.